The clone carrying this T cell receptor (beta chain) was seen just once. The data were taken from a study of blood T cell repertoires in COVID-19. V lost 4 bases and J lost 1; bases outside the gene matches: 3. The length of the CDR3 is 14 residues. Germline CDR1 is WSHSY and CDR2 is SAAADI. The protocol was immunoSEQ multiplex PCR, while the TCRdb copy is restricted to in-frame clones and leaves out a portion. The data contain over 100,000 clones, roughly 81% of them singletons. This clonotype originated in a man aged 40-49 years with active or convalescent COVID-19. Sequencing was carried out using peripheral blood. The chain is built from TRBV10-2 and TRBJ1-1; 7 bases are shared with TRBD1. The DNA of the CDR3 is TGCGCCAGCAGTGTAGGGACAGCGAACACTGAAGCTTTCTTT. Protein product: CASSVGTANTEAFF.